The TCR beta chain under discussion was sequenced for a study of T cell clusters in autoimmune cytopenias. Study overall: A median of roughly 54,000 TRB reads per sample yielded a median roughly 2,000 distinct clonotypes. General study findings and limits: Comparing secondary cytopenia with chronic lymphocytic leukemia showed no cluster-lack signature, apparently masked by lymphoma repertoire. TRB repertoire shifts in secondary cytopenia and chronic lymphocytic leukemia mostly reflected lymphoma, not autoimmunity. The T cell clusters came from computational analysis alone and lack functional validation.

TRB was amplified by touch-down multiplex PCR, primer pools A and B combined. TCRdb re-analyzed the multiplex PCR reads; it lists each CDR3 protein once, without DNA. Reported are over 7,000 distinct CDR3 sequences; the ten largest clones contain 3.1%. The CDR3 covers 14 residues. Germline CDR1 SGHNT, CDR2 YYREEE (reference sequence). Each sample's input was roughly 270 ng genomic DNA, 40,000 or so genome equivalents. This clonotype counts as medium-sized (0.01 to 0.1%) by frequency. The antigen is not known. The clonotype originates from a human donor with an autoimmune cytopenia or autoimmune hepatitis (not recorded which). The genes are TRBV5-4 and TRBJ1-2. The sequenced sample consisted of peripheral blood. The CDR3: CASSLVSSLRGYTF.